Given below is one T cell receptor beta chain in context. Its specificity is not known. V shed 0 bases and J 0 bases; nucleotides not matched to a gene: 5. The CDR3 contains 17 residues. The sample originates from a study of cytomegalovirus exposure and HLA in healthy donors. Study details: An earlier analysis found 95 million to 140 million unique TCR beta sequences from around 180 million T cells.

60 Vbeta and 13 Jbeta primers were used in PCR. Generated by immunoSEQ multiplex PCR, the TCRdb table keeps only in-frame clones and is missing some. Among about 160,000 clones, about 88% were seen once, and the ten largest hold roughly 1.8%. Study results and caveats: A later analysis showed TCR association rates differing by HLA locus, peaking at DRB1 and lowest at HLA-C.

The V gene is TRBV6-7, the J gene TRBJ2-7, with 10 nucleotides matching TRBD2. TRBV6-7 is identified as an open reading frame with a role that is uncertain. The TCR comes from a young woman in good health and CMV-seronegative. The sequenced sample was PBMCs. CDR3 protein: CASSYSGTSDPSYEQYF. Written as DNA, the CDR3 is TGTGCCAGCAGTTACTCCGGGACTAGCGACCCCTCCTACGAGCAGTACTTC.